This T cell receptor (beta chain) is drawn from a study of blood T cell repertoires in COVID-19. Here immunoSEQ multiplex PCR was the method, and the copy in TCRdb shows in-frame clones only, minus some. The top ten clones hold roughly 7.7% of a sample with over 100,000 clones, approximately 82% of them seen once. The V and J ends lost 4 bases and 6 bases, in that order; junction bases with no gene match: 12. This CDR3 contains 16 residues. Germline V gene lookup returns CDR1 MGHRA and CDR2 YSYEKL. Input material: peripheral blood. The chain links TRBV4-1 to TRBJ2-3, with 8 bases that match TRBD1. The clonotype originates from a woman older than 75 with active or convalescent COVID-19. The chain's CDR3 is CASSPDITGGWDTQYF. The DNA for the CDR3 is TGCGCCAGCAGCCCGGATATAACAGGGGGATGGGATACGCAGTATTTT.